This T cell receptor (beta chain) was identified in a study of early T cells in non-severe SARS-CoV-2 infection. Study-wide context: The sequenced material was bulk RNA from unsorted whole blood, and its chains were unpaired. General study findings and limits: VDJdb matching skewed toward anti-spike CD8 responses, missing private and CD4 specificities.

Attached unique molecular identifiers marked individual cDNA molecules. TCRdb reprocessed the 5' RACE reads via MiXCR and lists one record per CDR3 protein. The sample contains some 80,000 distinct CDR3 sequences, around 15% of which appear only once. As regards this clonotype: Its antigen is not identified.

The length of the CDR3 is 12 residues. Germline lookup yields CDR1 SQVTM and CDR2 ANQGSEA. With 0 bases removed from V and 7 bases from J, the gap between germline ends came to 9 bases. The TCR sequence derives from an adult who was a healthcare worker with PCR-confirmed SARS-CoV-2 infection or an uninfected control (not recorded which). The J gene is TRBJ1-1, the V gene TRBV29-1; D ambiguous. The sample consisted of whole blood. This CDR3 is CSVEEAGFEAFF. DNA for the CDR3: TGCAGCGTTGAAGAAGCGGGCTTTGAAGCTTTCTTT.